These T cell receptor beta chains were read from a single sample in a study of early T cells in non-severe SARS-CoV-2 infection. Each CDR3 protein is one row after TCRdb ran MiXCR on the 5' RACE reads. Here the sample spans tens of thousands of distinct CDR3 sequences, around a tenth being singletons. This material consisted of whole blood, taken at baseline. These receptor sequences come from an adult who was a healthcare worker with PCR-confirmed SARS-CoV-2 infection or an uninfected control (not recorded which). CDR3s include the opening cysteine and the closing phenylalanine or tryptophan. The order of the fields is V gene, J gene, D gene, clone size, CDR3 protein, CDR3 DNA. D genes are given only for firm matches. Clone size is not always given. Where it is, it says once, few, many or a class for expanded clones.

>TRBV6-5|TRBJ2-5|-|few
CASSPTSVEETQYF
TGTGCCAGCAGTCCAACTAGTGTGGAAGAGACCCAGTACTTC
>TRBV7-2|TRBJ1-2|-|-
CASSLAPGNRNYGYTF
TGTGCCAGCAGCTTAGCGCCCGGAAACCGAAACTATGGCTACACCTTC
>TRBV7-2|TRBJ2-6|-|many
CASSSDSSGANVLTF
TGTGCCAGCAGCTCCGACAGTTCCGGGGCCAACGTCCTGACTTTC
>TRBV2|TRBJ1-2|TRBD1|many
CASRRDREDYGYTF
TGTGCCAGCAGGAGGGACAGGGAGGACTATGGCTACACCTTC
>TRBV29-1|TRBJ1-5|TRBD1|many
CSVGTGGGNQPQHF
TGCAGCGTGGGGACAGGGGGAGGCAATCAGCCCCAGCATTTT
>TRBV5-4|TRBJ2-7|-|many
CASSLEALREQYF
TGTGCCAGCAGCTTGGAGGCCCTAAGGGAGCAGTACTTC
>TRBV12-3/TRBV12-4|TRBJ1-2|TRBD1|few
CASSPTGGVYGYTF
TGTGCCAGCAGTCCCACAGGGGGGGTCTATGGCTACACCTTC
>TRBV3-1|TRBJ2-1|-|-
CASSQVVISTMTGQFF
TGTGCCAGCAGCCAAGTAGTGATATCTACAATGACGGGGCAGTTCTTC
>TRBV18|TRBJ1-1|-|-
CASSPPDSETFF
TGTGCCAGCTCACCCCCGGACAGTGAAACTTTCTTT
>TRBV29-1|TRBJ1-4|TRBD1|many
CSVGQHEKLFF
TGCAGCGTGGGACAGCATGAAAAACTGTTTTTT
>TRBV20-1|TRBJ2-1|TRBD2|few
CSALPIAGAHNEQFF
TGCAGTGCTTTACCCATAGCGGGGGCACACAATGAGCAGTTCTTC
>TRBV5-1|TRBJ2-5|-|many
CASSLEPGEGETQYF
TGCGCCAGCAGCTTGGAGCCAGGGGAAGGAGAGACCCAGTACTTC
>TRBV19|TRBJ2-7|-|-
CASSMGRNYEQYF
TGTGCCAGTAGTATGGGACGGAACTACGAGCAGTACTTC
>TRBV2|TRBJ2-1|-|many
CASSELGGSGEQFF
TGTGCCAGCAGTGAGTTAGGAGGATCCGGTGAGCAGTTCTTC
>TRBV19|TRBJ2-7|-|-
CASSTGDSFYEQYF
TGTGCCAGTAGTACCGGTGACTCTTTCTACGAGCAGTACTTC
>TRBV3-1|TRBJ2-7|TRBD2|few
CASSQASGGWHEQYF
TGTGCCAGCAGCCAAGCTAGCGGGGGGTGGCACGAGCAGTACTTC
>TRBV5-4|TRBJ2-7|TRBD1|few
CASSKTGDSYEQYF
TGTGCCAGCAGCAAGACAGGGGACTCCTACGAGCAGTACTTC
>TRBV10-2|TRBJ2-2|TRBD1|many
CASADRANTGELFF
TGCGCCAGCGCCGACAGGGCTAACACCGGGGAGCTGTTTTTT
>TRBV18|TRBJ2-3|TRBD2|-
CASFTTGLVSDTQYF
TGTGCCAGCTTCACCACGGGACTAGTCTCAGATACGCAGTATTTT
>TRBV7-8|TRBJ1-1|-|-
CASLGQLNTEAFF
TGTGCCAGCCTTGGACAGCTGAACACTGAAGCTTTCTTT
>TRBV11-3|TRBJ2-1|TRBD2|-
CASSLGLAGTYNEQFF
TGTGCCAGCAGCCTGGGACTAGCGGGGACCTACAATGAGCAGTTCTTC
>TRBV4-3|TRBJ1-1|-|few
CASSQDRKLPNTEAFF
TGCGCCAGCAGCCAAGATAGGAAACTTCCGAACACTGAAGCTTTCTTT
>TRBV7-9|TRBJ2-3|-|-
CASSLGGALTDTQYF
TGTGCCAGCAGCTTAGGAGGGGCCCTAACAGATACGCAGTATTTT
>TRBV7-2|TRBJ1-5|-|many
CASSLGANQPQHF
TGTGCCAGCAGCTTAGGGGCAAATCAGCCCCAGCATTTT
>TRBV24-1|TRBJ2-1|-|-
CATSDFPYNEQFF
TGTGCCACCAGTGATTTCCCCTACAATGAGCAGTTCTTC
>TRBV7-9|TRBJ2-7|-|-
CASSMAGTPEQYF
TGTGCCAGCAGCATGGCCGGGACCCCCGAGCAGTACTTC
>TRBV2|TRBJ2-3|TRBD2|-
CASSENWRGDTDTQYF
TGTGCCAGCAGTGAAAACTGGCGGGGGGACACAGATACGCAGTATTTT
>TRBV7-6|TRBJ1-5|-|-
CASSLAGQPQHF
TGTGCCAGCAGCTTAGCCGGTCAGCCCCAGCATTTT